These 22 T cell receptor beta chains were all obtained from the same sample, sequenced in a study of vaccination effects on CD4 cells after COVID-19. ViraFEST expansion of antigen-specific CD4+ T cells with viral peptide pools preceded sequencing. CD4+ T cells were isolated after about eleven days of culture. Assay used: immunoSEQ multiplex PCR; TCRdb lists only in-frame clones, some missing. The sample includes fewer than 25,000 clones, around 72% of them seen just once. These receptors' antigens are unknown. The sequencing used CD4+ T cells from PBMCs cultured with HCoV-229E spike peptides, collected before COVID-19 vaccination. The receptor source for this set is a human donor who received a COVID-19 vaccine.

The V call is TRBV14, the J call TRBJ1-3; D perhaps matches TRBD1 (5 bases). Trimming stripped 0 bases from V and 0 bases from J, with 15 bases between. CDR3 size: 18 residues. The germline V gene has CDR1 SGHDN and CDR2 FVKESK. The CDR3 region has the DNA TGTGCCAGCAGCCAAGATGCGTTTAGGGGAAACTCTGGAAACACCATATATTTT. Its translation: CASSQDAFRGNSGNTIYF.

With regard to this clone: The junction and the germline gene differ at one end; a read error may be behind it. The chain links TRBV29-1 to TRBJ2-1, with D perhaps matching TRBD1 or TRBD2 (5 bases each). The germline V gene encodes CDR1 SQVTM and CDR2 ANQGSEA. The CDR3 covers 11 residues. CDR3 sequence (DNA): TGCAGCGTTGAAAGGGGCGGACGGGGAGTCTTC. As protein: CSVERGGRGVF.

The chain uses TRBV7-2 and TRBJ1-2; 10 bases match TRBD1. From germline, CDR1 is SGHTA and CDR2 FQGNSA. The ends lost 8 bases at V and 4 bases at J; junction bases unmatched: 7. The CDR3 covers 14 residues. CDR3 nucleotides: TGTGCCAGCGGCCCGGGACAGGGGTCCTATGGCTACACCTTC. Residues: CASGPGQGSYGYTF.

The rearrangement uses TRBV24-1 and TRBJ2-1; TRBD2 is a possible D gene (7 bases). The CDR3 has 14 residues. In germline, CDR1 is KGHDR, CDR2 SFDVKD. V was clipped by 7 bases and J by 2 bases, with 11 bases between them. This CDR3 is CATRGGGPYNEQFF. CDR3 nucleotide sequence: TGTGCCACCAGAGGGGGGGGCCCCTACAATGAGCAGTTCTTC.

The count of this clone is one. The chain couples TRBV12-5 to TRBJ2-7; D possibly corresponds to TRBD1 (6 bases). V lost 1 base, J lost 1 base, and 8 bases lay in between. Germline V gene lookup returns CDR1 LGHNT and CDR2 FRNRAP. This CDR3 contains 14 residues. CDR3 residues: CASGLAQGSYEQYF. The CDR3, as DNA: TGTGCTAGTGGTTTGGCCCAGGGGTCCTACGAGCAGTACTTC. The entire variable domain, with the rest obtained from reference TRBV12-5 and TRBJ2-7, is as follows: DARVTQTPRHKVTEMGQEVTMRCQPILGHNTVFWYRQTMMQGLELLAYFRNRAPLDDSGMPKDRFSAEMPDATLATLKIQPSEPRDSAVYFCASGLAQGSYEQYFGPGTRLTVT.

This chain uses TRBV12-3 or TRBV12-4 with TRBJ1-2, with D perhaps TRBD1 (5 bases). The ends were cut back, 1 base at V and 8 bases at J, with 11 bases in the middle. The CDR3 totals 13 residues. The DNA for the CDR3 is TGTGCCAGCAGTTTAGGGACACTTCGAGGCTACACCTTC. It yields the protein CASSLGTLRGYTF.

The V gene is TRBV4-2, the J gene TRBJ2-3; a weak D match, TRBD1 (5 bases). The length of the CDR3 is 14 residues. CDR1 LGHNA and CDR2 YNFKEQ come from the germline V gene. V lost 5 bases to trimming and J lost 4 bases, with 13 bases between them. Here the CDR3 reads CASSWRQGPDTQYF. The CDR3 bases are TGTGCCAGCAGCTGGCGGCAGGGTCCAGATACGCAGTATTTT.

The chain recombines TRBV10-1 with TRBJ1-1, with D hard to call. Germline loops: CDR1 WNHNN, CDR2 SYGVQD (reference sequence). The CDR3 sequence is 15 residues long. V was clipped by 6 bases and J by 0 bases, with 14 bases between them. As DNA, the CDR3 is TGCGCCAGCAGCCCGCTGGGCAACATGAACACTGAAGCTTTCTTT. This translates into CASSPLGNMNTEAFF.

The V gene is TRBV7-8, the J gene TRBJ1-5, with D perhaps matching TRBD1 (6 bases). Per the germline V gene, CDR1 is SGHVS and CDR2 is FQNEAQ. The CDR3 is made up of 14 amino acids. V lost 5 bases, J lost 2 bases, and 10 bases lay in between. The CDR3 loop reads CASSQGQRNQPQHF. CDR3 DNA sequence: TGTGCCAGCAGCCAGGGACAACGCAATCAGCCCCAGCATTTT.

The J gene is TRBJ1-1, the V gene TRBV5-1; D is perhaps TRBD1 (6 bases). The CDR3 is made up of 14 amino acids. V shed 0 bases and J shed 2 bases, with 8 bases lying between them. Germline CDR1 reads SGHRS; CDR2 reads YFSETQ. The CDR3 reads CASSLARGNTEAFF. The CDR3 bases are TGCGCCAGCAGCTTGGCCAGGGGAAACACTGAAGCTTTCTTT.

The gene calls are TRBV7-9 and TRBJ2-1; 12 nucleotides line up with TRBD2. Germline CDR1 is SEHNR and CDR2 is FQNEAQ (reference sequence). The CDR3 runs to 16 residues. V lost 1 base to trimming and J lost 14 bases; unmatched junction nucleotides: 12. In DNA, the CDR3 is TGTGCCAGCAGCTTAGAGGCTAGCGGGGGGGCCGGTCGAAAGTTCTTC. Translation: CASSLEASGGAGRKFF.

The chain uses TRBV14 and TRBJ1-2; no reliable D call. There are 13 residues in the CDR3. V gave up 5 bases and J gave up 6 bases, with 13 bases separating them. Germline V gives CDR1 SGHDN, CDR2 FVKESK. The CDR3 is CASSYNQQDGYTF. The DNA of the CDR3 is TGTGCCAGCAGCTACAATCAGCAAGATGGCTACACCTTC. The entire variable domain, with the rest obtained from reference TRBV14 and TRBJ1-2, is as follows: EAGVTQFPSHSVIEKGQTVTLRCDPISGHDNLYWYRRVMGKEIKFLLHFVKESKQDESGMPNNRFLAERTGGTYSTLKVQPAELEDSGVYFCASSYNQQDGYTFGSGTRLTVV.

The chain couples TRBV6-5 to TRBJ1-6, with unresolved D. Deletions cut 6 bases from V and 10 bases from J, with 13 bases between. The CDR3 runs 13 residues. Germline CDR1 is MNHEY and CDR2 is SVGAGI. The DNA of the CDR3 is TGTGCCAGCAGAACACAGTACGTCTCACCCCTCCACTTT. Translated, it gives CASRTQYVSPLHF.

This clone is labeled as medium-sized (0.01 to 0.1%). The V and J genes are TRBV10-3 and TRBJ1-6; 7 positions agree with TRBD1. The CDR3 runs 15 residues. Germline CDR1 ENHRY, CDR2 SYGVKD. V lost 3 bases, J lost 5 bases, and 4 bases stayed unmatched. This CDR3 is CAISDSGTDNSPLHF. CDR3 nucleotides: TGTGCCATCAGTGATTCCGGGACAGATAATTCACCCCTCCACTTT.

This clone turned up a few times. J is TRBJ2-7 and V is TRBV1; the listed D gene, TRBD1, was not tested against the DNA. TRBV1 corresponds to a pseudogene. CDR3 length equals 15 residues. The CDR3: CTSSFDQVVSYEQYF. CDR3 DNA sequence: TGCACCAGCAGCTTCGACCAGGTCGTCTCCTACGAGCAGTACTTC.

The chain employs TRBV7-9 and TRBJ1-3; D remains unclear. V shed 1 base and J shed 2 bases, with 9 bases lying between them. Germline V gene lookup returns CDR1 SEHNR and CDR2 FQNEAQ (reference sequence). This CDR3 has 15 amino acids. The CDR3 nucleotides read TGTGCCAGCAGCTTAGTCGTAGGAGCTGGAAACACCATATATTTT. Protein product: CASSLVVGAGNTIYF.

The J gene is TRBJ1-6, the V gene TRBV7-2; unclear D gene. The CDR3 totals 12 residues. Trimming left V 2 bases short and J 7 bases short, with 3 bases between. Per the germline V gene, CDR1 is SGHTA and CDR2 is FQGNSA. In DNA form, the CDR3 reads TGTGCCAGCAGCTTAAACAATTCACCCCTCCACTTT. Residues: CASSLNNSPLHF. The variable domain in full, with the rest retrieved from reference TRBV7-2 and TRBJ1-6, is GAGVSQSPSNKVTEKGKDVELRCDPISGHTALYWYRQSLGQGLEFLIYFQGNSAPDKSGLPSDRFSAERTGGSVSTLTIQRTQQEDSAVYLCASSLNNSPLHFGNGTRLTVT.

This clone was picked up a small number of times. The chain carries TRBV28 and TRBJ1-2; unclear D gene. CDR1 MDHEN and CDR2 SYDVKM come from the germline V gene. V dropped 8 bases and J dropped 0 bases, with 4 bases sitting between them. The CDR3 length is 11 residues. CDR3 sequence (DNA): TGTGCCAGCGGAACTAACTATGGCTACACCTTC. It is translated as CASGTNYGYTF.

The J gene is TRBJ1-5, the V gene TRBV6-5; no clear D. The V and J ends lost 6 bases and 2 bases respectively, with 11 bases between them. This CDR3 has 14 residues. From germline, CDR1 is MNHEY and CDR2 SVGAGI. CDR3 DNA sequence: TGTGCCAGCAGCCTCCGATGGGGCAATCAGCCCCAGCATTTT. Residues: CASSLRWGNQPQHF.

The chain combines TRBV7-2 with TRBJ1-1; D perhaps matches TRBD1 (6 bases). CDR3 size: 16 residues. Germline V CDR1 and CDR2: SGHTA, FQGNSA. V lost 1 base and J lost 0, with 12 bases in between. The CDR3 here is CASSLGGTKLNTEAFF. The CDR3 DNA reads as TGTGCCAGCAGCTTAGGAGGGACAAAATTGAACACTGAAGCTTTCTTT.

This clone occurred a few times. The V call is TRBV2, the J call TRBJ1-6; D not resolved. CDR1 SNHLY and CDR2 FYNNEI come from the germline V gene. Trimming stripped 1 base from V and 7 bases from J, with 11 bases between. This CDR3 region has 15 residues. In DNA, the CDR3 is TGTGCCAGCAGTGAAGTGAGGGCACGCAATTCACCCCTCCACTTT. It yields the protein CASSEVRARNSPLHF.

This clone was picked up one time. The chain employs TRBV30 and TRBJ1-5; D call uncertain. Trimming took off 3 bases at V and 7 bases at J, with 13 bases between the two ends. The CDR3 has 13 residues. Germline V gives CDR1 GTSNPN, CDR2 SVGIG (reference sequence). The CDR3: CAWRSSPGQPQHF. CDR3 nucleotides: TGTGCCTGGAGATCGTCTCCGGGGCAGCCCCAGCATTTT.